In its sample, the clone carrying this TCR beta chain is medium-sized. The data belong to a study of blood T cell repertoires in COVID-19. Looking at the study overall: The samples span acute and convalescent COVID-19 from the United States, Italy and Spain.

Germline V CDR1 and CDR2: SGHDN, FVKESK. The V end was cut by 8 bases, the J end by 3 bases, with 20 bases between. The length of the CDR3 is 15 residues. In the source study's methods: Estimation of nucleated cell counts relied on the amplification of reference gene primers. Sequencing used immunoSEQ multiplex PCR; TCRdb keeps in-frame clones, though not all of them. V and J calls and clone size come straight from that table; D and trimming were deduced from the DNA. The table includes approximately 90,000 clones, approximately 91% detected once. This chain links TRBV14 with TRBJ2-7; the D gene is possibly TRBD1 (5 bases). The TCR was taken from a woman aged 70-85 years with acute or convalescent COVID-19. Material: peripheral blood. The CDR3 DNA sequence: TGTGCCAGCGGGCAGGGATTATTCGGGCGCTACGAGCAGTACTTC. Translation gives CASGQGLFGRYEQYF.